The source of this T cell receptor beta chain is a study of blood T cell repertoires in COVID-19. Across the whole study: The United States, Italy and Spain provided the acute and convalescent COVID-19 samples.

Using immunoSEQ multiplex PCR, the repertoire was profiled, and TCRdb retains in-frame clones only, with some absent. The repertoire holds roughly 200,000 clones, with 84% as singletons. The CDR3 has 13 residues. Trimming pared 6 bases from V and 3 bases from J, leaving 12 bases between. The germline CDR1 and CDR2 sequences are SNHLY and FYNNEI. Sequencing input: peripheral blood. The gene calls are TRBV2 and TRBJ2-7; TRBD1 might be the D (6 bases). The clonotype was recovered from a woman aged 70-85 years with active or convalescent COVID-19. The CDR3 sequence is CASRATGLYEQYF. The CDR3 nucleotides read TGTGCCAGCAGAGCGACAGGCCTCTACGAGCAGTACTTC.